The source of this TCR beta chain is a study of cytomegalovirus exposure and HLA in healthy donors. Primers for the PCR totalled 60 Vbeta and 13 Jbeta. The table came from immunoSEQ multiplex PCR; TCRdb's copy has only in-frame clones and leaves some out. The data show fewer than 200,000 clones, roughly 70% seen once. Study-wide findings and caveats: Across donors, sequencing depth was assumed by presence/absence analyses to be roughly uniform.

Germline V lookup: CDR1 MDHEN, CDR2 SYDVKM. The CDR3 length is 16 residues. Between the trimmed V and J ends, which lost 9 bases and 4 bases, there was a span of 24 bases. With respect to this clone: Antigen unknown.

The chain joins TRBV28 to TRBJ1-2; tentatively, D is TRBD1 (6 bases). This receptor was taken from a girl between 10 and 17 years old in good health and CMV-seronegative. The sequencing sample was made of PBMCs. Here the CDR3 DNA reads TGTGCCAGTTCTCCTAGCAGGGGCTCGGACCTCTATGGCTACACCTTC. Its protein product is CASSPSRGSDLYGYTF.